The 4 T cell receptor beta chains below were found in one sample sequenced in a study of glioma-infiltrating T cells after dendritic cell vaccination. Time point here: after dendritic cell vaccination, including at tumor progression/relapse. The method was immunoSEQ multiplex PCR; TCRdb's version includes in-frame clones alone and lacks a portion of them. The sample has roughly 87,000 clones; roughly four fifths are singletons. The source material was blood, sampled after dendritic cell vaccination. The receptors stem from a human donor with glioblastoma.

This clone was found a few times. CDR3 residues: CASSPVPGQGTGTEAFF. In DNA, the CDR3 is TGTGCCAGCAGCCCAGTCCCGGGACAGGGAACGGGCACTGAAGCTTTCTTT. The genes are TRBV5-6 and TRBJ1-1, with 9 bases fitting TRBD1. The CDR3 consists of 17 residues. In germline, CDR1 is SGHDT, CDR2 YYEEEE. Losses at the gene ends were 4 bases for V and 4 bases for J; bases not matched to a gene: 14. The entire variable domain, with the rest obtained from reference TRBV5-6 and TRBJ1-1, is as follows: DAGVTQSPTHLIKTRGQQVTLRCSPKSGHDTVSWYQQALGQGPQFIFQYYEEEERQRGNFPDRFSGHQFPNYSSELNVNALLLGDSALYLCASSPVPGQGTGTEAFFGQGTRLTVV.

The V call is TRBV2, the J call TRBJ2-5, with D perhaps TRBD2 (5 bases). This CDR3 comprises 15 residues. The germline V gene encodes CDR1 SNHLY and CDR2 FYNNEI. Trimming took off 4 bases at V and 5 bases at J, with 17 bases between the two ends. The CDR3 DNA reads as TGTGCCAGCAGTGGCATAGGAGGCCAGGTGGAGACCCAGTACTTC. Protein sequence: CASSGIGGQVETQYF.

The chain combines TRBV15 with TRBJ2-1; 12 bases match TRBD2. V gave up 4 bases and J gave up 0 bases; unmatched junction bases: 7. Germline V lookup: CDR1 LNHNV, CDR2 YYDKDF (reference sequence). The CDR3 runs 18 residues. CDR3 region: CATSKLAGGLSSYNEQFF. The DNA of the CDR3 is TGTGCCACCAGCAAACTAGCGGGGGGACTTAGCTCCTACAATGAGCAGTTCTTC. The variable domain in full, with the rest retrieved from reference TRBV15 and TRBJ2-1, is DAMVIQNPRYQVTQFGKPVTLSCSQTLNHNVMYWYQQKSSQAPKLLFHYYDKDFNNEADTPDNFQSRRPNTSFCFLDIRSPGLGDTAMYLCATSKLAGGLSSYNEQFFGPGTRLTVL.

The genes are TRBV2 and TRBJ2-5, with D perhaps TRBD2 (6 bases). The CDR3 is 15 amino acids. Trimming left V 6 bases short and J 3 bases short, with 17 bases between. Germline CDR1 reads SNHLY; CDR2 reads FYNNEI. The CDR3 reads CASRGPGLGEETQYF. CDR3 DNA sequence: TGTGCCAGCAGGGGACCGGGACTGGGAGAAGAGACCCAGTACTTC.